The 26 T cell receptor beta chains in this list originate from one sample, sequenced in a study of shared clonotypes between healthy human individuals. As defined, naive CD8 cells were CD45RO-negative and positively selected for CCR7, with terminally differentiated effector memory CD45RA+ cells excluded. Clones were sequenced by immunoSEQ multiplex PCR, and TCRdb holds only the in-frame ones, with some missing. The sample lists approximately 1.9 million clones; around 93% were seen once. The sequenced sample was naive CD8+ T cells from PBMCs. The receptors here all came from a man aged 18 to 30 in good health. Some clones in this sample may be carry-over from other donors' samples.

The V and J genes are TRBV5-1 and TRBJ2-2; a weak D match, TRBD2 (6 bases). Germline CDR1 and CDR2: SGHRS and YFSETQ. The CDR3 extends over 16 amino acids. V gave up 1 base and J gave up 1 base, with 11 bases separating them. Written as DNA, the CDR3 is TGCGCCAGCAGCTTGCGAAGGAGGGAGAACACCGGGGAGCTGTTTTTT. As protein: CASSLRRRENTGELFF.

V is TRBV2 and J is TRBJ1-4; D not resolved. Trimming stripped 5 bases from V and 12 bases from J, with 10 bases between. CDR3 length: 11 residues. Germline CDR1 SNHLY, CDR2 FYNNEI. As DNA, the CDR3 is TGTGCCAGCAGTCCCGGGCTCGAACTGTTTTTT. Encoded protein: CASSPGLELFF. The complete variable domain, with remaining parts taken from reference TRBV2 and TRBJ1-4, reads EPEVTQTPSHQVTQMGQEVILRCVPISNHLYFYWYRQILGQKVEFLVSFYNNEISEKSEIFDDQFSVERPDGSNFTLKIRSTKLEDSAMYFCASSPGLELFFGSGTQLSVL.

The CDR3 coding sequence is TGTGCCAGCAGCGTAGACGGCCGACAATCTGGAAACACCATATATTTT. Its translation is CASSVDGRQSGNTIYF. J is TRBJ1-3 and V is TRBV9; no reliable D call. The CDR3 covers 16 residues. Germline V gives CDR1 SGDLS, CDR2 YYNGEE. V was clipped by 0 bases and J by 1 base, with 11 bases between them.

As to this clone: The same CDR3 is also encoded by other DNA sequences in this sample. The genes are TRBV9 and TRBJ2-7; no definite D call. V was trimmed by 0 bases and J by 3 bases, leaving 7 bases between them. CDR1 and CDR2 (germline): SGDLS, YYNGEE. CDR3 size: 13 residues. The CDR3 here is CASSVGQNYEQYF. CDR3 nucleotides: TGTGCCAGCAGCGTAGGACAAAACTACGAGCAGTACTTC.

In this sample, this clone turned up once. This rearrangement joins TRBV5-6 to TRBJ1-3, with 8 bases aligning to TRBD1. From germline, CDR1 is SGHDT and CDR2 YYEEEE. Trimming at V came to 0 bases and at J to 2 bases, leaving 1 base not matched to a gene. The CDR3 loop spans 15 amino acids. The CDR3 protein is CASSLGQGTGNTIYF. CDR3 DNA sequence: TGTGCCAGCAGCTTGGGACAGGGGACTGGAAACACCATATATTTT.

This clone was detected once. The chain's CDR3 is CASSYSNSGEQYF. The DNA of the CDR3 is TGTGCCAGCAGTTACTCGAATTCGGGCGAGCAGTACTTC. The V call is TRBV6-5, the J call TRBJ2-7; D uncertain. Germline-derived CDR1 and CDR2 are MNHEY and SVGAGI. Trimming removed 0 bases at V and 6 bases at J, with 9 bases between. CDR3 length: 13 residues.

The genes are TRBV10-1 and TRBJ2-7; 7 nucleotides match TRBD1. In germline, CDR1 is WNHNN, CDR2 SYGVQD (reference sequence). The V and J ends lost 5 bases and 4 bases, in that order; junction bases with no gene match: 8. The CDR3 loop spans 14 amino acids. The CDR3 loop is CASSPEQGRYEQYF. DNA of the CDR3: TGCGCCAGCAGTCCCGAACAGGGGCGGTACGAGCAGTACTTC.

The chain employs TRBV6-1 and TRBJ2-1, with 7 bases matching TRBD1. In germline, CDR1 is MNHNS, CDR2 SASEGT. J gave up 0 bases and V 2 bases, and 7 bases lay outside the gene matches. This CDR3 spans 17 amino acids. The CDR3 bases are TGTGCCAGCAGTGAAATTGGGCGGACAGGCTCCTACAATGAGCAGTTCTTC. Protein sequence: CASSEIGRTGSYNEQFF.

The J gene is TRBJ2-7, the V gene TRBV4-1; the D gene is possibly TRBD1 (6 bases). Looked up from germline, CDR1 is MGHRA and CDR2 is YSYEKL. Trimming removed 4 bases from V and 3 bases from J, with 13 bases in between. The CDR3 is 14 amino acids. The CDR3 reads CASSLQIGGYEQYF. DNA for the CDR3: TGCGCCAGCAGCCTACAGATAGGGGGCTACGAGCAGTACTTC.

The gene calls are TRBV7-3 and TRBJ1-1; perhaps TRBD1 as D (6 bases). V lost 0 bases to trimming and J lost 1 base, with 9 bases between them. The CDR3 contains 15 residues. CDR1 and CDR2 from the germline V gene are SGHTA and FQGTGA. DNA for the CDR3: TGTGCCAGCAGCTTAACGCAGGGGCCGAACACTGAAGCTTTCTTT. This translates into CASSLTQGPNTEAFF.

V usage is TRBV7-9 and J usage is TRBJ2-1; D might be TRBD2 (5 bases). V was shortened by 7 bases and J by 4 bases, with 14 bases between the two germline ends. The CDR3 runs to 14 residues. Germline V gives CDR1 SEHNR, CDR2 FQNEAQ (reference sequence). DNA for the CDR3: TGTGCCAGCAACCAAAGAGGCGGGTACAATGAGCAGTTCTTC. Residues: CASNQRGGYNEQFF. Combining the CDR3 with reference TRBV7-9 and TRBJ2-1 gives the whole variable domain DTGVSQNPRHKITKRGQNVTFRCDPISEHNRLYWYRQTLGQGPEFLTYFQNEAQLEKSRLLSDRFSAERPKGSFSTLEIQRTEQGDSAMYLCASNQRGGYNEQFFGPGTRLTVL.

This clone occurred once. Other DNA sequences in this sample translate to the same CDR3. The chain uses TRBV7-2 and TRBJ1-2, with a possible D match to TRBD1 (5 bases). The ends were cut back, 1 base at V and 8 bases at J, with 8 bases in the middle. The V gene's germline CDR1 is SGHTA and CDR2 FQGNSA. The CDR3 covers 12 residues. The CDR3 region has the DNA TGTGCCAGCAGCTTAGTAGGGGACGGCTACACCTTC. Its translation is CASSLVGDGYTF.

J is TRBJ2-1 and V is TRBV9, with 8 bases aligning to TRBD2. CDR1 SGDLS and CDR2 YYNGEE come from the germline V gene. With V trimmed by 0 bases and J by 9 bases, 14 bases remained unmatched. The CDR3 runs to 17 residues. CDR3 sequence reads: CASSVGQTTSVESEQFF. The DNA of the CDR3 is TGTGCCAGCAGCGTAGGGCAGACGACTAGCGTTGAGAGTGAGCAGTTCTTC.

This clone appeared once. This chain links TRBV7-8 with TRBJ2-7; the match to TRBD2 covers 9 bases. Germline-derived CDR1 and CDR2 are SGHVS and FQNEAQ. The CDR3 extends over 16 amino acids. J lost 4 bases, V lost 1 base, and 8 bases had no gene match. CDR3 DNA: TGTGCCAGCAGCTTAGATTGGGGCGGGAGGGTTTACGAGCAGTACTTC. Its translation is CASSLDWGGRVYEQYF.

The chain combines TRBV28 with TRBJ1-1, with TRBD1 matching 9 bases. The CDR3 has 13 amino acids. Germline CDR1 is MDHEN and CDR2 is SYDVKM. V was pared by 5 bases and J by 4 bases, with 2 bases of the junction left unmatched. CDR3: CASSQTGGTEAFF. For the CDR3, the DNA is TGTGCCAGCAGTCAGACAGGGGGCACTGAAGCTTTCTTT.

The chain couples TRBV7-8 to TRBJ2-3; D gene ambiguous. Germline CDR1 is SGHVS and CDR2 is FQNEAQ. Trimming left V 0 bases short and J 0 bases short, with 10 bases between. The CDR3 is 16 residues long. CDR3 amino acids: CASSLAHATSTDTQYF. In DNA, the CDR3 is TGTGCCAGCAGCTTAGCGCACGCTACTAGCACAGATACGCAGTATTTT.

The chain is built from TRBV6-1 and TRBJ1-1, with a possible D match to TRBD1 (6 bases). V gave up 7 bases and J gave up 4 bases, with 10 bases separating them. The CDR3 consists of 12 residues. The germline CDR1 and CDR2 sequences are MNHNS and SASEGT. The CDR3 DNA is TGTGCCAGCATAACAGGGACCACTGAAGCTTTCTTT. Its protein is CASITGTTEAFF.

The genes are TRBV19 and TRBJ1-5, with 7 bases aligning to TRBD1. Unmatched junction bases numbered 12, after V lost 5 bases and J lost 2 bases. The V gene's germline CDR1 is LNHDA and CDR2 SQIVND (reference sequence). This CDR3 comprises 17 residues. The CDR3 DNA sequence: TGTGCCAGTAGTCCCCGGGACAGACTAAACGGCAATCAGCCCCAGCATTTT. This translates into CASSPRDRLNGNQPQHF.

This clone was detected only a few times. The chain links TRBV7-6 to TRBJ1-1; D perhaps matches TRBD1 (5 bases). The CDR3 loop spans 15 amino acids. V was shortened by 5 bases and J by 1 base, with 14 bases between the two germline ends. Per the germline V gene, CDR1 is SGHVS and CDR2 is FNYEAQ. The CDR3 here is CASSPLQVWNTEAFF. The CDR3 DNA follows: TGTGCCAGCAGCCCCTTACAGGTTTGGAACACTGAAGCTTTCTTT.

CDR3 loop: CASSLDRDTGELFF. CDR3 bases: TGTGCCAGCAGCTTGGACAGGGACACCGGGGAGCTGTTTTTT. The chain employs TRBV5-4 and TRBJ2-2, with a weak D call TRBD1 (6 bases). The V end lost 0 bases, the J end lost 3 bases, and 6 bases lay between the germline ends. Looked up from germline, CDR1 is SGHNT and CDR2 is YYREEE (reference sequence). The CDR3 sequence is 14 residues long.

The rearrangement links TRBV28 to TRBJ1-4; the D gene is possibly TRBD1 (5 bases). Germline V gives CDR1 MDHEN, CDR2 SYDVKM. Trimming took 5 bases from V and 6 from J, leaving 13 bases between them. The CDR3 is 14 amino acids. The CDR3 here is CASSTRDVHEKLFF. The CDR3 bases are TGTGCCAGCAGTACCCGGGACGTCCATGAAAAACTGTTTTTT.

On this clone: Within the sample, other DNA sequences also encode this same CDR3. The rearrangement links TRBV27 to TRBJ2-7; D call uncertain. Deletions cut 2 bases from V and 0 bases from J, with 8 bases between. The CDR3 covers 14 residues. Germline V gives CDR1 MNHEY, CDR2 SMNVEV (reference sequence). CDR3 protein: CASSLSRISYEQYF. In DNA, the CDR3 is TGTGCCAGCAGTTTAAGCAGAATCTCCTACGAGCAGTACTTC.

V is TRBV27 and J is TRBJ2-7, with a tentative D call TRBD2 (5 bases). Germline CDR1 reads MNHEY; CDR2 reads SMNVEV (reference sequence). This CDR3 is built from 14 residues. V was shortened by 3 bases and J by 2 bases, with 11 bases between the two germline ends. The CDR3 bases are TGTGCCAGCAGTTTTGGCGACGGGACCTACGAGCAGTACTTC. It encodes CASSFGDGTYEQYF.

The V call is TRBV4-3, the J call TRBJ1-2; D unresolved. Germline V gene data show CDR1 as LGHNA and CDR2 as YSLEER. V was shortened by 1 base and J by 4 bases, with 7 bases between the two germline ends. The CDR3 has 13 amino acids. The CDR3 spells CASSQVSGYGYTF. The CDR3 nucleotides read TGCGCCAGCAGCCAAGTCTCGGGCTATGGCTACACCTTC.

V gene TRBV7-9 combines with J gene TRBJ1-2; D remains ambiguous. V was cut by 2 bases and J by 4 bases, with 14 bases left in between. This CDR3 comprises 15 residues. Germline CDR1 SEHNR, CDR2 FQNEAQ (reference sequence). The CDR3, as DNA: TGTGCCAGCAGCTTATCCAGTCCAGGATTCTATGGCTACACCTTC. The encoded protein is CASSLSSPGFYGYTF. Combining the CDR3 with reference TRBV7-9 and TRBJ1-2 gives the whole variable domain DTGVSQNPRHKITKRGQNVTFRCDPISEHNRLYWYRQTLGQGPEFLTYFQNEAQLEKSRLLSDRFSAERPKGSFSTLEIQRTEQGDSAMYLCASSLSSPGFYGYTFGSGTRLTVV.

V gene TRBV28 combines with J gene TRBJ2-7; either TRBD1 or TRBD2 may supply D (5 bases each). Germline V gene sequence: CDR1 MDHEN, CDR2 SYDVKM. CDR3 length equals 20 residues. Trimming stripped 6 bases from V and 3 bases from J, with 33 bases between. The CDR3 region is CASSLMWGDGTHSRLYEQYF. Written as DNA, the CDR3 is TGTGCCAGCAGCCTCATGTGGGGAGATGGGACCCATTCTCGCCTCTACGAGCAGTACTTC.